This T cell receptor (beta chain) was sequenced in a study of vaccination effects on CD4 cells after COVID-19. In regard to this clone: The target antigen is unknown.

Here immunoSEQ multiplex PCR was the method, and the copy in TCRdb shows in-frame clones only, minus some. The sample shows 65,000 to 80,000 clones, approximately 80% of them seen only once. Trimming took off 2 bases at V and 3 bases at J, with 7 bases between the two ends. This CDR3 has 13 residues. From germline, CDR1 is SGHTA and CDR2 FQGTGA. At the end of about 10 days of culture, CD4+ T cells were isolated. The sequence came from a human donor who received a COVID-19 vaccine. J is TRBJ1-1 and V is TRBV7-3, with unresolved D. This material consisted of CD4+ T cells from PBMCs cultured without peptide, taken before COVID-19 vaccination. The DNA for the CDR3 is TGTGCCAGCAGCTTAGGCGGGGACACTGAAGCTTTCTTT. It translates to CASSLGGDTEAFF.